Below, one T cell receptor beta chain is given with its context. Sequencing was performed with immunoSEQ multiplex PCR; in TCRdb, only in-frame clones are kept and a portion is missing. The sample consists of tens of thousands of clones, 80% to 90% of them appearing once. Time point meaning: after neoadjuvant nivolumab, at surgical resection. The data are from a study of neoadjuvant anti-PD-1 for oral cavity cancer. Trimming cost V 4 bases and J 4 bases, with 7 bases left between them. CDR1 is ENHRY and CDR2 is SYGVKD in the germline V gene. The CDR3 spans 12 residues. The specimen was PBMCs, collected after nivolumab (anti-PD-1) treatment. The source of this sequence is a person aged 35-79 years with oral cavity squamous cell carcinoma. This chain connects TRBV10-3 to TRBJ1-2; D gene ambiguous. The CDR3 reads CAISGTVYGYTF. CDR3 DNA: TGTGCCATCAGTGGCACTGTCTATGGCTACACCTTC.